The entry below describes one T cell receptor (beta chain). Its cognate antigen is unknown. TCR beta cDNA libraries included unique molecular identifiers. About 540,000 cDNA molecules were obtained from about 0.98 to 11 million T cells. MiXCR was run by TCRdb on the PCR reads, yielding one entry per CDR3 protein. The table includes about 820,000 distinct CDR3 sequences, approximately 57% detected once. Germline V gene lookup returns CDR1 DFQATT and CDR2 SNEGSKA (reference sequence). The CDR3 contains 14 residues. Trimming cost V 5 bases and J 7 bases, with 20 bases left between them. The data are from a study of post-analysis software for immune sequencing data. Regarding the study as a whole: F measure clustering grouped samples strongly by preparation batch. Controls significantly exceeded multiple sclerosis patients in normalized Chao1 diversity. Four or five TRBV segments, TRBV5-6, TRBV5-1 and TRBV20-1 among them, were found more frequent in patients than controls.

The sample comprised blood. The rearrangement links TRBV20-1 to TRBJ2-5; D may be TRBD2 (6 bases). This TCR was recovered from a girl aged 5-17 years with multiple sclerosis. CDR3 sequence: CSAWRSDFGGTQYF. In DNA form, the CDR3 reads TGCAGTGCTTGGCGGAGCGACTTCGGGGGGACCCAGTACTTC.